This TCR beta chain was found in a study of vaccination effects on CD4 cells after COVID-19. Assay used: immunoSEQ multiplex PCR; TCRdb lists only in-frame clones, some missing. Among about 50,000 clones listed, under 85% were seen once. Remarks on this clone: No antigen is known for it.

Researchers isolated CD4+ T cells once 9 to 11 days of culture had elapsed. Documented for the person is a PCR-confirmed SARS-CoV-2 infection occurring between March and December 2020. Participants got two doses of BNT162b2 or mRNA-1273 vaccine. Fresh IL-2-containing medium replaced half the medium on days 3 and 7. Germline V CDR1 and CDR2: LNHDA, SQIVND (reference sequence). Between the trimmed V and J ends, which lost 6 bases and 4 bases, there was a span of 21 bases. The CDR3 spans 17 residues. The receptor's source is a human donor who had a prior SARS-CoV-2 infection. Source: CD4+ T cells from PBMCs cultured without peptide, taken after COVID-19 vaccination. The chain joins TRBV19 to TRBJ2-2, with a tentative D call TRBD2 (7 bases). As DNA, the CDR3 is TGTGCCAGTAGCTCCCTGGGGGCGGGAGAGACCACCGGGGAGCTGTTTTTT. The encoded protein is CASSSLGAGETTGELFF. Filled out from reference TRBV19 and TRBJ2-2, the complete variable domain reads DGGITQSPKYLFRKEGQNVTLSCEQNLNHDAMYWYRQDPGQGLRLIYYSQIVNDFQKGDIAEGYSVSREKKESFPLTVTSAQKNPTAFYLCASSSLGAGETTGELFFGEGSRLTVL.